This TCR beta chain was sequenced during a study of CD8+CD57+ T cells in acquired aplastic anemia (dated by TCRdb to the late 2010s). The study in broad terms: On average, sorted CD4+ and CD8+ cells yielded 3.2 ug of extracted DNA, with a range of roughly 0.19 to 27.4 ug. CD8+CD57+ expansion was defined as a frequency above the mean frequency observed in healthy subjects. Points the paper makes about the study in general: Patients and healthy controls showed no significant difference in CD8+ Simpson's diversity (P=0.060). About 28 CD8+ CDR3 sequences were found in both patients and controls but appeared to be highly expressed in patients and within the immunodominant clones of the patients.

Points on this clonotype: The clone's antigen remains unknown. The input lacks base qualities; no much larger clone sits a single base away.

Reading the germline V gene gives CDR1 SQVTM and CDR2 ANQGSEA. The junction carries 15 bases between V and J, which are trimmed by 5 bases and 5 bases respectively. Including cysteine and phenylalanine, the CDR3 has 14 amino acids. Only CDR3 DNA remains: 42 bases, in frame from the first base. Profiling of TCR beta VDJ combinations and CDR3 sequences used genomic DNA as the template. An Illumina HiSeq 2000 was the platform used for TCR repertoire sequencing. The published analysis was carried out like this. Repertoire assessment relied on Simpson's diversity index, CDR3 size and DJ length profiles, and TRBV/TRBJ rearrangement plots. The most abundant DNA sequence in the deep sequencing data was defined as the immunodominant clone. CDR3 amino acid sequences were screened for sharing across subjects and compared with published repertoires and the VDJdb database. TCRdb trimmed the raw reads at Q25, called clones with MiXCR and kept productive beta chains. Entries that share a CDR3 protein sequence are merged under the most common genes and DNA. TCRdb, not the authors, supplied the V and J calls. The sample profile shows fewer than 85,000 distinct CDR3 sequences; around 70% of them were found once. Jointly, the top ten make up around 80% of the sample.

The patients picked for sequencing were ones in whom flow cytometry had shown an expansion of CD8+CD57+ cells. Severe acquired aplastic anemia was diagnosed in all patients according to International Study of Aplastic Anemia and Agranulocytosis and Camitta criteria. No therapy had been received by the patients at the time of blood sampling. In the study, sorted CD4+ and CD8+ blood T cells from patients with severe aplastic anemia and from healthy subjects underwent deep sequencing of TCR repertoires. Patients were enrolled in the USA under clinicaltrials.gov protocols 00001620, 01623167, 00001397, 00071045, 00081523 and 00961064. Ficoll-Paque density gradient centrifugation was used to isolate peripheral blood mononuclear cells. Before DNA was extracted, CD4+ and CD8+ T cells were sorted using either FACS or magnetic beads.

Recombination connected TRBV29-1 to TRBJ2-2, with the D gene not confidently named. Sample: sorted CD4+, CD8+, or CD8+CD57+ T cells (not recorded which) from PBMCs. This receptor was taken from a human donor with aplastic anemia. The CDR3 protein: CSVRIGSVTGELFF. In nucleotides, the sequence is TGCAGCGTTAGAATAGGTTCGGTTACCGGGGAGCTGTTTTTT.